Below are 16 T cell receptor beta chains sequenced from a single sample in a study of Ad26.COV2.S vaccination and SARS-CoV-2 variants. Regarding treatment: roughly 19 received Ad26.COV2.S at low or high dose, single or two shots; about 5 received placebo; per-sample allocation not given. At day 63 after the first vaccine or placebo injection, samples were drawn. Measured with immunoSEQ multiplex PCR; TCRdb has only the in-frame clones, and not every one. Found here are hundreds of thousands of clones, more than 75% of them singletons; the top ten hold around 3.6%. The sequencing here drew on peripheral blood, taken in a trial of Ad26.COV2.S vaccine versus placebo. The receptors shown here come from a person between 18 and 65 years old who received the Ad26.COV2.S COVID-19 vaccine or a placebo.

The genes are TRBV30 and TRBJ1-3, with unresolved D. Germline CDR1 is GTSNPN and CDR2 is SVGIG (reference sequence). The germline V and J ends were trimmed by 4 bases and 0 bases, with 4 bases remaining between them. This CDR3 contains 12 residues. CDR3 region: CAWKASGNTIYF. For the CDR3, the DNA is TGTGCCTGGAAAGCCTCTGGAAACACCATATATTTT.

The gene calls are TRBV9 and TRBJ2-1, with D unclear. Trimming left V 0 bases short and J 8 bases short, with 6 bases between. This CDR3 spans 12 amino acids. CDR1 and CDR2 from the germline V gene are SGDLS and YYNGEE. The CDR3 region is CASSVVEDEQFF. The CDR3 DNA follows: TGTGCCAGCAGCGTAGTAGAGGATGAGCAGTTCTTC.

The genes are TRBV14 and TRBJ2-2, with TRBD1 matching over 8 bases. The CDR3 sequence is 15 residues long. The V gene's germline CDR1 is SGHDN and CDR2 FVKESK. Trimming cost V 0 bases and J 5 bases; bases outside gene matches: 2. CDR3 in DNA: TGTGCCAGCAGCCAAGACAGGGGGCTGACCGGGGAGCTGTTTTTT. Amino acids: CASSQDRGLTGELFF.

The chain has TRBV3-1 (or the pseudogene TRBV3-2) and TRBJ2-7; 8 positions match TRBD1. Germline V CDR1 and CDR2: LGHDT, YNNKEL (reference sequence). V trimming: 2 bases; J trimming: 7 bases; junction bases outside the gene matches: 7. This CDR3 is built from 14 residues. The chain's CDR3 is CASSQSGGLWEQYF. For the CDR3, the DNA is TGTGCCAGCAGCCAATCAGGGGGCTTATGGGAGCAGTACTTC.

V and J are TRBV4-1 and TRBJ2-2, with 10 bases fitting TRBD2. The CDR3 sequence is 19 residues long. Germline CDR1 MGHRA, CDR2 YSYEKL. V was pared by 0 bases and J by 4 bases, with 11 bases of the junction left unmatched. CDR3 nucleotide sequence: TGCGCCAGCAGCCAAGAGGCGCTAGCGGGGGCCTACTCCACCGGGGAGCTGTTTTTT. Its protein product is CASSQEALAGAYSTGELFF.

The chain links TRBV7-9 to TRBJ2-1, with D perhaps matching TRBD2 (6 bases). CDR3 size: 13 residues. V dropped 2 bases and J dropped 6 bases, with 8 bases sitting between them. From germline, CDR1 is SEHNR and CDR2 FQNEAQ (reference sequence). CDR3 coding DNA: TGTGCCAGCAGCTTATTCGGGGGCAATGAGCAGTTCTTC. Its protein is CASSLFGGNEQFF.

This rearrangement joins TRBV4-1 to TRBJ1-2; D gene ambiguous. V lost 3 bases to trimming and J lost 4 bases, with 9 bases between them. The CDR3 contains 13 residues. Per germline, CDR1 MGHRA and CDR2 YSYEKL. CDR3 in amino acids: CASSQEVFYGYTF. The DNA for the CDR3 is TGCGCCAGCAGCCAGGAGGTTTTCTATGGCTACACCTTC.

This clone has only one observation. V gene TRBV4-3 combines with J gene TRBJ1-2; D is unresolved. Germline V lookup: CDR1 LGHNA, CDR2 YSLEER. Trimming cost V 0 bases and J 4 bases, with 9 bases left between them. CDR3 length: 14 residues. CDR3 nucleotides: TGCGCCAGCAGCCAAGAGGTGGGCTTCTATGGCTACACCTTC. Translating gives CASSQEVGFYGYTF.

The CDR3 reads CAWSVLRIGGGLNTEAFF. CDR3 nucleotide sequence: TGTGCCTGGAGTGTACTTAGGATTGGGGGAGGTTTGAACACTGAAGCTTTCTTT. The chain links TRBV30 to TRBJ1-1; D perhaps matches TRBD1 (5 bases). The CDR3 runs to 18 residues. V lost 0 bases and J lost 0, with 20 bases in between. Germline V gene sequence: CDR1 GTSNPN, CDR2 SVGIG (reference sequence).

The chain carries TRBV27 and TRBJ1-1; 9 nucleotides match TRBD1. J lost 4 bases, V lost 1 base, and 4 bases had no gene match. The CDR3 is 15 amino acids. CDR1 and CDR2 from the germline V gene are MNHEY and SMNVEV (reference sequence). The CDR3 is CASSLWDRAGTEAFF. The CDR3 DNA is TGTGCCAGCAGTTTATGGGACAGGGCTGGCACTGAAGCTTTCTTT.

V and J are TRBV7-6 and TRBJ2-1; TRBD2 aligns across 15 bases. The CDR3 has 17 residues. Germline CDR1 and CDR2: SGHVS and FNYEAQ. V lost 4 bases and J lost 5; bases outside the gene matches: 6. The DNA of the CDR3 is TGTGCCAGCAGCTGGGGACTAGCGGGGGGCCTTAACAATGAGCAGTTCTTC. Protein product: CASSWGLAGGLNNEQFF.

The V gene is TRBV7-9, the J gene TRBJ2-5; 8 bases line up with TRBD1. The length of the CDR3 is 15 residues. After removal of 5 bases from V and 7 bases from J, the junction contained 12 bases not matched to a gene. Germline assignment: CDR1 SEHNR and CDR2 FQNEAQ (reference sequence). CDR3 DNA: TGTGCCAGCAGCCTATCGCAGGGGGCCATGGGGACCCAGTACTTC. It is translated as CASSLSQGAMGTQYF.

Concerning this clone itself: The sample holds other DNA sequences that translate to the same CDR3. V gene TRBV9 combines with J gene TRBJ2-7, with D uncertain. CDR1 and CDR2 from the germline V gene are SGDLS and YYNGEE. The CDR3 covers 14 residues. V lost 2 bases to trimming and J lost 0 bases, with 9 bases between them. In DNA form, the CDR3 reads TGTGCCAGCAGCGTCGGTCAGAGCTCCTACGAGCAGTACTTC. It translates to CASSVGQSSYEQYF.

V gene TRBV5-1 combines with J gene TRBJ2-1, with D possibly TRBD2 on 5 matching bases. With 6 bases removed from V and 6 bases from J, the gap between germline ends came to 16 bases. This CDR3 is built from 14 residues. CDR1 SGHRS and CDR2 YFSETQ come from the germline V gene. In DNA, the CDR3 is TGCGCCAGCACCTACTCCGGGAAACCCAATGAGCAGTTCTTC. Translated: CASTYSGKPNEQFF.

This clone appeared once. The chain combines TRBV2 with TRBJ2-2, with D perhaps matching TRBD1 (6 bases). Trimming stripped 1 base from V and 10 bases from J, with 10 bases between. Germline V gene sequence: CDR1 SNHLY, CDR2 FYNNEI. The CDR3 totals 13 residues. The CDR3 bases are TGTGCCAGCAGTGAAGGGACAGAGCCGGAGCTGTTTTTT. It translates to CASSEGTEPELFF.

The count of this clone is one. This sequence joins TRBV3-1 (or the pseudogene TRBV3-2) and TRBJ2-1; D is unresolved. The germline V gene encodes CDR1 LGHDT and CDR2 YNNKEL (reference sequence). The CDR3 runs to 13 residues. Deletions cut 1 base from V and 4 bases from J, with 5 bases between. The CDR3 region has the DNA TGTGCCAGCAGCCAAGCGGGTTACAATGAGCAGTTCTTC. Amino acid sequence: CASSQAGYNEQFF.